The 26 T cell receptor beta chains in this list originate from one sample, sequenced in a study of early T cells in non-severe SARS-CoV-2 infection. TCRdb used MiXCR to reprocess the 5' RACE reads, holding one entry per CDR3 protein. This table has 53,000 or so distinct CDR3 sequences, around 9.1% appearing once. Sequencing was performed on whole blood. The receptors stem from an adult who was a healthcare worker with PCR-confirmed SARS-CoV-2 infection or an uninfected control (not recorded which).

This clonotype showed up many times. This chain connects TRBV7-9 to TRBJ1-2; TRBD1 might be the D (5 bases). Germline CDR1 is SEHNR and CDR2 is FQNEAQ (reference sequence). The CDR3 spans 15 residues. Trimming left V 2 bases short and J 0 bases short, with 10 bases between. This chain's CDR3 is CASSLQGLSNYGYTF. DNA for the CDR3: TGTGCCAGCAGCTTACAGGGTCTTTCTAACTATGGCTACACCTTC.

The chain uses TRBV7-9 and TRBJ2-1; no clear D. The CDR3 is 13 amino acids. Germline V gene lookup returns CDR1 SEHNR and CDR2 FQNEAQ (reference sequence). V lost 2 bases and J lost 7, with 9 bases in between. CDR3 loop: CASSLKEPNEQFF. As DNA, the CDR3 is TGTGCCAGCAGCTTAAAGGAGCCTAATGAGCAGTTCTTC. The complete variable domain, with remaining parts taken from reference TRBV7-9 and TRBJ2-1, reads DTGVSQNPRHKITKRGQNVTFRCDPISEHNRLYWYRQTLGQGPEFLTYFQNEAQLEKSRLLSDRFSAERPKGSFSTLEIQRTEQGDSAMYLCASSLKEPNEQFFGPGTRLTVL.

This clonotype occurred a few times. For the CDR3, the DNA is TGTGCCAGCAGCTCCCGGACAGAGCAAGCTAACTATGGCTACACCTTC. It codes for CASSSRTEQANYGYTF. V is TRBV5-5 and J is TRBJ1-2; D is possibly TRBD1 (6 bases). In germline, CDR1 is SGHKS, CDR2 YYEKEE (reference sequence). The CDR3 totals 16 residues. Trimming stripped 3 bases from V and 0 bases from J, with 15 bases between.

This clonotype has a count of ten or more. This chain connects TRBV15 to TRBJ2-1; D is undetermined. Trimming shortened V by 1 base and J by 0 bases, and 7 bases separated the two germline ends. The CDR3 has 15 amino acids. Germline CDR1 reads LNHNV; CDR2 reads YYDKDF (reference sequence). CDR3 bases: TGTGCCACCAGCAGAGGCCAGCTCTCCTACAATGAGCAGTTCTTC. Translating gives CATSRGQLSYNEQFF.

The chain is built from TRBV14 and TRBJ2-2; no reliable D call. Trimming shortened V by 0 bases and J by 3 bases, and 14 bases separated the two germline ends. The CDR3 loop spans 17 amino acids. The germline CDR1 and CDR2 sequences are SGHDN and FVKESK. The chain's CDR3 is CASSQDRPRQHTGELFF. DNA for the CDR3: TGTGCCAGCAGCCAAGATCGGCCGCGCCAGCACACCGGGGAGCTGTTTTTT.

The chain recombines TRBV29-1 with TRBJ1-4; 9 bases match TRBD1. The germline gives CDR1 SQVTM, CDR2 ANQGSEA. The V segment lost 4 bases and the J segment 10 bases; nucleotides outside the gene matches: 10. This CDR3 is built from 14 residues. DNA of the CDR3: TGCAGCGTTGTGAAAGAGGGACAGGGACGAAAACTGTTTTTT. It codes for CSVVKEGQGRKLFF.

This clonotype was counted many times. V usage is TRBV28 and J usage is TRBJ1-1; a weak D match, TRBD1 (6 bases). CDR3 size: 14 residues. Germline CDR1 is MDHEN and CDR2 is SYDVKM. The V and J ends lost 7 bases and 0 bases respectively, with 12 bases between them. The CDR3 nucleotides read TGTGCCAGCACCCAAGGGGGGCTGAACACTGAAGCTTTCTTT. Its translation: CASTQGGLNTEAFF.

This clonotype came up many times. The V and J genes are TRBV29-1 and TRBJ1-1; D might be TRBD1 (6 bases). The CDR3 extends over 13 amino acids. Germline V gene sequence: CDR1 SQVTM, CDR2 ANQGSEA. With 4 bases removed from V and 1 base from J, the gap between germline ends came to 10 bases. CDR3 in DNA: TGCAGCGTTGCTAGACAGGCGAACACTGAAGCTTTCTTT. Amino acid sequence: CSVARQANTEAFF.

The sample holds a few counts of this clonotype. At one end the junction does not follow the germline gene, possibly because of a read error. This chain links TRBV15 with TRBJ1-2; D uncertain. Germline CDR1 is LNHNV and CDR2 is YYDKDF (reference sequence). There are 15 residues in the CDR3. The CDR3 sequence is CATSRAKATSALIRF. CDR3 coding DNA: TGTGCCACCAGCAGAGCCAAAGCCACCTCGGCCCTAATCCGCTTC.

This clonotype was picked up a small number of times. The rearrangement joins TRBV5-4 to TRBJ1-2, with 8 bases fitting TRBD1. The CDR3 is made up of 17 amino acids. J was trimmed by 4 bases and V by 0 bases; bases with no gene match: 11. Germline-derived CDR1 and CDR2 are SGHNT and YYREEE (reference sequence). CDR3 sequence: CASSLVGQGVSSYGYTF. For the CDR3, the DNA is TGTGCCAGCAGCTTGGTAGGACAGGGAGTATCTTCCTATGGCTACACCTTC.

The table lists this clonotype with a few counts. The rearrangement joins TRBV6-5 to TRBJ2-2, with D maybe TRBD2 (6 bases). The CDR3 runs 15 residues. V dropped 0 bases and J dropped 7 bases, with 12 bases sitting between them. Germline V gene data show CDR1 as MNHEY and CDR2 as SVGAGI. CDR3 loop: CASSYSTGEDGELFF. CDR3 nucleotides: TGTGCCAGCAGTTACTCGACGGGAGAAGACGGGGAGCTGTTTTTT.

A remark on this clonotype: A read error may be the cause here, since a much bigger clone is one base away. The chain employs TRBV29-1 and TRBJ1-2, with D possibly being TRBD1 (5 bases). This CDR3 spans 15 amino acids. Germline CDR1 reads SQVTM; CDR2 reads ANQGSEA. DNA for the CDR3: TGCAGCCTTGAAGATGTCGGGGGACGAGGCTATGGCTACACCTTC. Protein product: CSLEDVGGRGYGYTF.

In this sample, this clonotype turned up many times. The chain employs TRBV10-3 and TRBJ2-7; no clear D. The germline V gene has CDR1 ENHRY and CDR2 SYGVKD. There are 13 residues in the CDR3. Trimming shortened V by 8 bases and J by 2 bases, and 13 bases separated the two germline ends. As DNA, the CDR3 is TGTGCCATCCTCTCCCGGGCCACCTACGAGCAGTACTTC. This codes for CAILSRATYEQYF.

The chain couples TRBV3-1 to TRBJ2-2; 8 bases map to TRBD2. The CDR3 has 13 amino acids. V shed 6 bases, J shed 7 bases, and the junction held 4 bases outside the gene matches. Germline V gives CDR1 LGHDT, CDR2 YNNKEL (reference sequence). The CDR3 here is CASSRGRIGELFF. The CDR3 DNA is TGTGCCAGCAGTCGCGGGAGGATCGGGGAGCTGTTTTTT.

This clonotype was observed a few times. The gene calls are TRBV28 and TRBJ2-7; D gene ambiguous. Germline CDR1 is MDHEN and CDR2 is SYDVKM. CDR3 size: 12 residues. V lost 8 bases, J lost 2 bases, and 10 bases lay in between. The CDR3 loop reads CASGSRTYEQYF. CDR3 bases: TGTGCCAGCGGGTCAAGGACCTACGAGCAGTACTTC.

This clonotype was seen at least ten times. The CDR3 DNA reads TGTGCCAGCAGTACCCCCGGGACAGCACCCTACGAGCAGTACTTC. As protein: CASSTPGTAPYEQYF. The chain links TRBV6-1 to TRBJ2-7; TRBD1 matches at 7 bases. The CDR3 is 15 residues long. V shed 5 bases and J 2 bases; nucleotides not matched to a gene: 9. Germline CDR1 and CDR2: MNHNS and SASEGT.

Here the CDR3 DNA reads TGTGCCAGCAGTCGACAGGGGACTTCTGAAGCTTTCTTT. Protein product: CASSRQGTSEAFF. The chain joins TRBV2 to TRBJ1-1; TRBD1 agrees at 8 bases. With V trimmed by 5 bases and J by 6 bases, 5 bases remained unmatched. CDR3 length equals 13 residues. CDR1 SNHLY and CDR2 FYNNEI come from the germline V gene.

This clonotype was counted between two and nine times. The J gene is TRBJ2-6, the V gene TRBV29-1, with a tentative D call TRBD1 (5 bases). CDR1 and CDR2 (germline): SQVTM, ANQGSEA. The germline V and J ends were trimmed by 2 bases and 4 bases, with 12 bases remaining between them. This CDR3 has 15 amino acids. CDR3 nucleotide sequence: TGCAGCGTTGAATCGGTGGGGCGCGGGGCCAACGTCCTGACTTTC. This encodes CSVESVGRGANVLTF. The variable domain in full, completed from reference TRBV29-1 and TRBJ2-6, reads SAVISQKPSRDICQRGTSLTIQCQVDSQVTMMFWYRQQPGQSLTLIATANQGSEATYESGFVIDKFPISRPNLTFSTLTVSNMSPEDSSIYLCSVESVGRGANVLTFGAGSRLTVL.

There are many counts of this clonotype. V usage is TRBV12-3 or TRBV12-4 and J usage is TRBJ2-1; D possibly matches TRBD1 or TRBD2 (5 bases each). The CDR3 consists of 17 residues. The V gene lost 2 bases and the J gene lost 2 bases, with 16 bases spanning the gap. Here the CDR3 reads CASSLKVRVTAYNEQFF. CDR3 bases: TGTGCCAGCAGTTTAAAGGTGAGGGTGACAGCCTACAATGAGCAGTTCTTC.

This clonotype was detected ten times or more. The rearrangement joins TRBV6-2 or TRBV6-3 to TRBJ2-7; D uncertain. The germline V and J ends were trimmed by 2 bases and 4 bases, with 15 bases remaining between them. The CDR3 has 15 residues. Germline assignment: CDR1 MNHEY and CDR2 SVGEGT. The CDR3 spells CASSYGIGGSYEQYF. The CDR3 DNA is TGTGCCAGCAGTTACGGAATCGGTGGATCTTACGAGCAGTACTTC.

This clonotype was picked up many times. The chain uses TRBV30 and TRBJ1-5, with D possibly matching TRBD1 (5 bases). Per germline, CDR1 GTSNPN and CDR2 SVGIG (reference sequence). This CDR3 has 14 amino acids. Trimming removed 1 base from V and 6 bases from J, with 13 bases in between. CDR3 DNA: TGTGCCTGGAGTGAAGGAGGGGAGGCTCAGCCCCAGCATTTT. Translating it yields CAWSEGGEAQPQHF.

This clonotype turned up a few times. J is TRBJ1-5 and V is TRBV3-1; no definite D call. The ends were cut back, 4 bases at V and 3 bases at J, with 10 bases in the middle. Looked up from germline, CDR1 is LGHDT and CDR2 is YNNKEL (reference sequence). CDR3 length: 14 residues. CDR3 region: CASSPGGFNQPQHF. For the CDR3, the DNA is TGTGCCAGCAGCCCCGGCGGTTTCAATCAGCCCCAGCATTTT.

This clonotype was seen only a few times. V usage is TRBV29-1 and J usage is TRBJ2-5; 11 bases line up with TRBD2. The germline gives CDR1 SQVTM, CDR2 ANQGSEA. The CDR3 runs 14 residues. V gave up 7 bases and J gave up 2 bases; unmatched junction bases: 6. For the CDR3, the DNA is TGCAGCGCCCTGACTAGCGGGGATCAAGAGACCCAGTACTTC. Amino acid sequence: CSALTSGDQETQYF. The entire variable domain, with the rest obtained from reference TRBV29-1 and TRBJ2-5, is as follows: SAVISQKPSRDICQRGTSLTIQCQVDSQVTMMFWYRQQPGQSLTLIATANQGSEATYESGFVIDKFPISRPNLTFSTLTVSNMSPEDSSIYLCSALTSGDQETQYFGPGTRLLVL.

This clonotype was recorded many times. This sequence joins TRBV7-8 and TRBJ2-4; D ambiguous. The V end lost 7 bases, the J end lost 5 bases, and 9 bases lay between the germline ends. This CDR3 comprises 12 residues. Germline V lookup: CDR1 SGHVS, CDR2 FQNEAQ. CDR3 residues: CASMGSENIQYF. CDR3 DNA: TGTGCCAGCATGGGGTCGGAAAACATTCAGTACTTC. The complete variable domain, with remaining parts taken from reference TRBV7-8 and TRBJ2-4, reads GAGVSQSPRYKVAKRGQDVALRCDPISGHVSLFWYQQALGQGPEFLTYFQNEAQLDKSGLPSDRFFAERPEGSVSTLKIQRTQQEDSAVYLCASMGSENIQYFGAGTRLSVL.

This clonotype has only a few counts. J is TRBJ1-1 and V is TRBV28, with a possible D match to TRBD1 (5 bases). V shed 8 bases and J shed 5 bases, with 12 bases lying between them. The CDR3 has 12 residues. CDR1 and CDR2 (germline): MDHEN, SYDVKM. This CDR3 reads CASREAGTEAFF. CDR3 in DNA: TGTGCCAGCCGAGAGGCAGGGACTGAAGCTTTCTTT.

This clonotype was recorded many times. V is TRBV29-1 and J is TRBJ1-1; D is undetermined. The V and J ends lost 7 bases and 1 base respectively, with 19 bases between them. The CDR3 spans 15 residues. Germline V gene lookup returns CDR1 SQVTM and CDR2 ANQGSEA. The CDR3 DNA reads TGCAGCGCCCGACGGCGGGAGCTTGGGAACACTGAAGCTTTCTTT. Encoded protein: CSARRRELGNTEAFF.